This TCR beta chain was retrieved from a study of molecular identifiers for immune sequencing clone quantification. MiXCR was run by TCRdb on the PCR reads, yielding one entry per CDR3 protein. The sample has 490,000 or so distinct CDR3 sequences, roughly 25% seen once; the top ten hold over 0.6%. Overall study results and limits: Sizes of highly expanded clones could be underestimated through identical TCRs sharing a barcode.

Looked up from germline, CDR1 is MNHEY and CDR2 is SVGEGT. The CDR3 contains 13 residues. Between the trimmed V and J ends, which lost 7 bases and 5 bases, there was a span of 14 bases. As for this clonotype: The target antigen is unknown.

This TCR was recovered from a human donor in good health. Some libraries in this study had Jurkat cell RNA spiked in. The sequenced material came from naive CD8+ T cells from blood, with Jurkat cell RNA spiked in. Regarding subset: FACS-sorted CD8+CD4-CCR7+CD45RA+ naive T cells. J is TRBJ1-1 and V is TRBV6-2 or TRBV6-3, with D unclear. The CDR3 nucleotides read TGTGCCAGCACCCAACCTGGGAGGACTGAAGCTTTCTTT. Protein: CASTQPGRTEAFF.